This TCR beta chain was sequenced for a study of cytomegalovirus exposure and HLA in healthy donors (TCRdb year 2017). Concerning the study at large: An earlier analysis of approximately 640 of the donors reported 276 Gb of sequence data and 100 million to 140 million unique TCR beta sequences from some 180 million T cells. Class I and class II HLA loci were covered by the typing at four-digit resolution. Typing coverage differed by locus: A, B, C, DRB1 and DQB1 were typed in roughly 629-630 donors, DQA1 in 522, DPA1 in 600 to 610, and DPB1 in around 490. The study profiled the T cell repertoires of under 850 subjects by immunosequencing and related them to cytomegalovirus serostatus. To predict cytomegalovirus infection status, the study combined high-throughput TCR immunosequencing, statistical association of individual TCRs with disease status, and machine learning. In an earlier analysis of roughly 540 of the donors, high-throughput TCR beta sequencing was used to judge whether each TCR beta V gene segment behaved as functional or pseudogenic. Along with the roughly 700-subject first cohort, a separate validation cohort of over a hundred different subjects was used. Among some 400 genotyped donors of the cohort, an average of about 240,000 unique TCR beta nucleotide sequences were sequenced per donor, roughly a sixth of them non-productive. In a later analysis, previously published TCR beta repertoires from hundreds of donors were re-analyzed and high-resolution HLA genotyping was added so that TCR occurrence patterns could be studied. The genetic ancestry cluster associated with self-reported Caucasian donors included 65% to 90% of the roughly 380 genotyped donors. A later genetic analysis used genome-wide SNP genotypes for about 60% of the roughly 700 donors, treating that subset as a discovery cohort. Roughly 5 DR-DQ haplotypes were handled as single units for association and clustering because linkage in the cohort was strong. About 280 gigabases of sequencing data and roughly 81 million unique TCR sequences made up an early release that covered approximately 650 HLA-typed donors. Donor age, sex, ethnicity and CMV serostatus were collected together with the repertoire data. Rather than using new phenotypic data, the later analysis identified candidate immune exposures from TCR beta sequences and from how often those sequences occurred across donors. The study aimed to test whether signatures of past pathogen exposure could be identified by cataloging public T cell receptors. Every discovery cohort repertoire had been produced on one sequencing platform. Overall results and qualifications from the work: While some public TCRs were present in many individuals, most TCR sequences turned up only very rarely across donors. For the cohort, immune exposure information was limited to CMV serostatus. The 87-base-pair reads could not distinguish some IMGT-functional V segments, including TRBV6-2 and TRBV6-3, so those segments were excluded. In an earlier analysis of 500 to 650 of the donors, most TCR beta V segments appeared in productive rearrangements about 87% or about 30% of the time, broadly matching IMGT annotations. The authors suggested that the approach could potentially be extended to other disease states and immunological phenotypes. In a later analysis, 15,000 to 20,000 TCR beta sequences were associated with specific HLA alleles at a false discovery rate of 0.05. Compared with equally common non-associated chains, HLA-associated TCR beta chains in a later analysis were more clonally expanded and had lower generation probabilities. A later analysis found that TCR association rates varied across HLA loci, with DRB1 alleles showing the most associated TCRs and HLA-C alleles the fewest. The cohort was sequenced for TCR beta chains only, and without alpha or paired-chain data the features that could be detected were limited. In a later analysis, several top co-occurrence clusters were reported to appear linked to parvovirus B19, influenza, CMV and Epstein-Barr virus. The classifier was reported to diagnose cytomegalovirus status with high specificity and sensitivity in both the original and validation cohorts. A later genetic analysis reported fewer N-insertions in productive TCRs among donors in an Asian-associated ancestry cluster than the approximately 700-donor mean. Linkage disequilibrium might explain the correlated functional status among segregating V segments, but an unknown experimental factor could not be ruled out. A few of the identified cytomegalovirus-associated TCR beta chains were confirmed in vitro to be specific for cytomegalovirus antigens. The earlier analysis of a few hundred of the donors excluded some 15 rarely observed V segments, including chromosome 9 orphons, because counts were too low. A group of highly shared sequence variants was considered likely to be a technical artifact of the sequencing pipeline. A further reported finding was that TCR beta sequences accurately predicted the HLA-A and HLA-B alleles for most subjects in the first cohort. An association between a missense DCLRE1C variant and V-gene and J-gene trimming of TCR beta chains was found in a later genetic analysis and replicated in an independent cohort. The study gave a list of 150 to 200 TCR beta chains associated with cytomegalovirus. A later analysis found that most CMV-associated TCR beta chains appeared HLA-restricted, with HLA associations seemingly driven largely by CMV exposure. HLA typing was unavailable for some donors at each locus, so association tests used only the typed subset. Roughly uniform sequencing depth across donors was assumed in presence/absence analyses, although this assumption may not hold. Assigning TCR associations to individual alleles was difficult when HLA alleles, especially DR and DQ, strongly co-occurred.

This clone is a singleton in its sample. Its antigen remains undetermined. One end of the junction does not line up with germline, which may come from a read error. Receptors were amplified or captured by the immunoSEQ multiplex PCR assay. For the multiplex PCR, a mixture combining 60 forward primers for TCR Vbeta segments and 13 reverse primers for TCR Jbeta segments was used. The CDR3 region of rearranged TCR beta genes was amplified from genomic DNA by a multiplex PCR assay. Amplified TCR beta libraries were sequenced as 87-base-pair reads on the Illumina HiSeq System. Per the source publication's procedure: A later analysis tallied around 80 million unique TCR beta chains across the 666 repertoires, and approximately 12 million of those chains were shared by two or more donors. Raw reads were error-corrected and collapsed into unique sequences by a nearest-neighbor algorithm in which closely related sequences were merged to remove PCR and sequencing errors. Alignment of CDR3 sequences to IMGT reference sequences was used to assign V, D and J gene segments. For a sequence to be retained, at least a six-nucleotide match to both a V gene segment and a J gene segment was required. Rearrangements were classified as productive when the CDR3 lacked stop codons and remained in frame with V and J, and all other rearrangements were classified as non-productive. Following IMGT convention, CDR3 was defined as the stretch from the second conserved V-encoded cysteine up to the conserved J-encoded phenylalanine. The earlier analysis of a few hundred of the donors excluded any sequence lacking an unambiguous match to a single V gene segment. An earlier analysis of a few hundred of the donors classified V segments as functional when productive rearrangements were above 56.7% and as segregating when the standard deviation between donors was above 5%. A statistical classification framework was built for diagnosing cytomegalovirus status from the catalog of TCR beta chain sequences. A later analysis assigned V and J genes by comparing TCR nucleotide sequences with IMGT/GENE-DB human TR gene sequences. A later analysis assigned CDR3 sequences and most-parsimonious VDJ recombination scenarios with the TCRdist pipeline. In a later analysis, each TCR beta chain was defined by its CDR3 amino acid sequence together with its V-gene family, and reads without a unique V-gene family were excluded. As a way to deal with suspected cross-contamination and a sequencing artifact, a later analysis dropped 640 or so nucleotide sequences that were highly shared and had low generation probability. In a later analysis, a clonal expansion index for each public chain was calculated from normalized within-repertoire ranks of inferred template counts. A later analysis computed generation probabilities with a VDJ recombination model fitted to out-of-frame rearrangements, and checked the results against IGoR. In a later analysis, hypergeometric tests were used to score TCR-TCR, TCR-HLA and TCR-CMV co-occurrence, with a repertoire-size bias correction applied to TCR pairs. False discovery rates were estimated in a later analysis by permuting HLA or CMV assignments 20 times. In a later analysis, co-occurring TCRs were grouped with DBSCAN, and TCRdist sequence similarity was added when clustering was performed within HLA-allele-positive subsets. Repertoires with fewer than 30,000 or more than 120,000 public chains were left out of co-occurrence clustering, as were five repertoires with anomalous nucleotide sharing. The source is immuneACCESS, and TCRdb retained only in-frame sequences with V and J called. Part of the clones is not carried over; for the studies checked, unresolved V genes explain less than half of this, and the remainder is unexplained. D and trimming were read from the DNA, whereas the V and J calls and clone size are those reported in that table. Recorded for this sample are some 150,000 clones; roughly 80% of them occurred a single time. About 5.3% of the sample lies in the top ten.

In total, roughly 710 healthy bone marrow donors made up the cohort. At the time of sampling, every cohort member was nominally healthy, though immune exposures that went unrecorded were likely present. The donor was CMV seronegative and belonged to the group of around 400 seronegative cohort members. A peripheral blood sample was provided by each donor, and peripheral blood mononuclear cells were used for TCR beta sequencing. The Qiagen DNeasy Blood Extraction Kit was used to extract genomic DNA from the blood cell samples. From cysteine to phenylalanine, the CDR3 is 12 amino acids long. Only CDR3 DNA is held: 36 bases, read in frame from base 1. From a lookup of the germline V gene (reference sequence), CDR1 and CDR2 are SEHNR and FQNEAQ.

The chain couples TRBV7-9 to TRBJ2-5, with a weak D call of TRBD2 (6 bases match). This TCR was sampled from a woman in her forties or fifties in good health and CMV-seronegative. Sequencing used PBMCs. The nucleotides read TGTTCCAGCAGCTGGGGGAGGGAGACCCAGTACTTC. Translation gives CSSSWGRETQYF.